This T cell receptor (beta chain) was profiled in a study of cytomegalovirus exposure and HLA in healthy donors. The PCR contained 60 Vbeta and 13 Jbeta primers. Sequenced by immunoSEQ multiplex PCR; TCRdb stores in-frame clones only, minus some. The table includes under 120,000 clones, roughly 85% detected once. The V end was cut by 1 base, the J end by 3 bases, with 5 bases between. The CDR3 runs to 12 residues. CDR1 SGHDT and CDR2 YYEEEE come from the germline V gene. V and J are TRBV5-6 and TRBJ2-7; D is ambiguous. The receptor's source is a woman aged 40 to 55 in good health and CMV-seronegative. The sample comprised PBMCs. The CDR3 protein is CASSLNLYEQYF. CDR3 nucleotide sequence: TGTGCCAGCAGCTTGAATCTCTACGAGCAGTACTTC.